The rows below give T cell receptor beta chains drawn from one sample of a study of cytomegalovirus exposure and HLA in healthy donors. The repertoire was sequenced with immunoSEQ multiplex PCR; TCRdb's copy has only in-frame clones and lacks some. The table shows 200,000 or so clones, with less than 90% occurring only once. Sequencing was performed on PBMCs. These receptors all come from a boy between 5 and 17 years old in good health and CMV-seronegative. Each CDR3 is given with its conserved first and last residue. The D gene is left open where the match is weak. Clone size, where shown, is once, few, many, or a class for clones that have expanded.

clone_size: NA; v_call: TRBV6-6; j_call: TRBJ2-2; d_call: NA; cdr3_aa: CATRDSDSIGTGELFF; cdr3_nt: TGTGCCACCCGAGATTCGGACAGCATAGGGACCGGGGAGCTGTTTTTT
clone_size: NA; v_call: TRBV11-1; j_call: TRBJ2-2; d_call: NA; cdr3_aa: CASSLVAANTGELFF; cdr3_nt: TGTGCCAGCAGCTTAGTTGCGGCTAACACCGGGGAGCTGTTTTTT
clone_size: NA; v_call: TRBV9; j_call: TRBJ2-1; d_call: TRBD2; cdr3_aa: CASSTRGGSNEQFF; cdr3_nt: TGTGCCAGCAGCACCCGCGGGGGTAGTAATGAGCAGTTCTTC
clone_size: once; v_call: TRBV6-6; j_call: TRBJ2-7; d_call: TRBD1; cdr3_aa: CASSYSGGQGTEQYF; cdr3_nt: TGTGCCAGCAGTTACTCAGGGGGACAGGGGACCGAGCAGTACTTC
clone_size: NA; v_call: TRBV9; j_call: TRBJ2-7; d_call: TRBD1; cdr3_aa: CASSVGLGQGTEQYF; cdr3_nt: TGTGCCAGCAGCGTAGGCCTAGGACAGGGGACCGAGCAGTACTTC
clone_size: NA; v_call: TRBV28; j_call: TRBJ1-4; d_call: NA; cdr3_aa: CASSYRNADEKLFF; cdr3_nt: TGTGCCAGCAGCTATCGAAATGCGGATGAAAAACTGTTTTTT
clone_size: once; v_call: TRBV6-5; j_call: TRBJ1-2; d_call: NA; cdr3_aa: CASSYSGPAAGYTF; cdr3_nt: TGTGCCAGCAGTTACAGCGGCCCCGCGGCCGGCTACACCTTC
clone_size: NA; v_call: TRBV19; j_call: TRBJ1-5; d_call: TRBD1; cdr3_aa: CASSIDGTGVGDQPQHF; cdr3_nt: TGTGCCAGTAGTATCGACGGGACAGGGGTAGGGGATCAGCCCCAGCATTTT
clone_size: NA; v_call: TRBV4-2; j_call: TRBJ1-1; d_call: TRBD1; cdr3_aa: CASSQDRRQGFLEAFF; cdr3_nt: TGTGCCAGCAGTCAAGATAGGAGACAGGGCTTCCTAGAAGCTTTCTTT
clone_size: NA; v_call: TRBV11-2; j_call: TRBJ2-7; d_call: NA; cdr3_aa: CASSRPQASEQYF; cdr3_nt: TGTGCCAGCAGTCGACCCCAGGCATCCGAGCAGTACTTC
clone_size: few; v_call: TRBV13; j_call: TRBJ1-5; d_call: NA; cdr3_aa: CASSHRINQPQHF; cdr3_nt: TGTGCCAGCAGCCACAGGATTAATCAGCCCCAGCATTTT
clone_size: NA; v_call: TRBV28; j_call: TRBJ2-2; d_call: NA; cdr3_aa: CASSLNPVLVNTGELFF; cdr3_nt: TGTGCCAGCAGTTTAAACCCGGTCCTGGTGAACACCGGGGAGCTGTTTTTT
clone_size: NA; v_call: TRBV5-1; j_call: TRBJ1-3; d_call: NA; cdr3_aa: CASSLERDRNTIYF; cdr3_nt: TGCGCCAGCAGCTTGGAAAGAGATAGAAACACCATATATTTT
clone_size: NA; v_call: TRBV5-1; j_call: TRBJ2-2; d_call: NA; cdr3_aa: CASSLPTNTGELFF; cdr3_nt: TGCGCCAGCAGCTTGCCAACGAACACCGGGGAGCTGTTTTTT
clone_size: NA; v_call: TRBV4-1; j_call: TRBJ1-4; d_call: NA; cdr3_aa: CASSQRDGGGEKLFF; cdr3_nt: TGCGCCAGCAGCCAAAGGGACGGGGGAGGTGAAAAACTGTTTTTT
clone_size: NA; v_call: TRBV9; j_call: TRBJ2-1; d_call: TRBD2; cdr3_aa: CASAWEGNEQFF; cdr3_nt: TGTGCCAGCGCGTGGGAGGGGAATGAGCAGTTCTTC
clone_size: few; v_call: TRBV13; j_call: TRBJ2-2; d_call: NA; cdr3_aa: CASSLQGSTGELFF; cdr3_nt: TGTGCCAGCAGCTTACAGGGGAGCACCGGGGAGCTGTTTTTT
clone_size: NA; v_call: TRBV2; j_call: TRBJ2-5; d_call: TRBD1; cdr3_aa: CASSTNRGQETQYF; cdr3_nt: TGTGCCAGCAGTACAAACAGGGGCCAAGAGACCCAGTACTTC
clone_size: NA; v_call: TRBV2; j_call: TRBJ2-2; d_call: TRBD1; cdr3_aa: CASSSQGVRTGELFF; cdr3_nt: TGTGCCAGCAGTTCACAGGGGGTTAGGACCGGGGAGCTGTTTTTT
clone_size: NA; v_call: TRBV5-4; j_call: TRBJ1-6; d_call: TRBD1; cdr3_aa: CASSPDRDSPLHF; cdr3_nt: TGTGCCAGCAGCCCCGACAGGGACTCACCCCTCCACTTT
clone_size: NA; v_call: TRBV29-1; j_call: TRBJ2-3; d_call: NA; cdr3_aa: CSVDGGAGSRHTQYF; cdr3_nt: TGCAGCGTTGATGGGGGGGCAGGGTCAAGACATACGCAGTATTTT
clone_size: NA; v_call: TRBV6-5; j_call: TRBJ2-7; d_call: TRBD1; cdr3_aa: CASSQGGTGYEQYF; cdr3_nt: TGTGCCAGCAGCCAAGGCGGGACAGGTTACGAGCAGTACTTC
clone_size: NA; v_call: TRBV13; j_call: TRBJ1-1; d_call: NA; cdr3_aa: CASSLLAELFTFF; cdr3_nt: TGTGCCAGCAGCTTACTGGCGGAGCTTTTTACTTTCTTT
clone_size: few; v_call: TRBV2; j_call: TRBJ1-1; d_call: NA; cdr3_aa: CASKSGWTEAFF; cdr3_nt: TGTGCCAGCAAGAGCGGCTGGACTGAAGCTTTCTTT
clone_size: few; v_call: TRBV6-5; j_call: TRBJ2-7; d_call: TRBD2; cdr3_aa: CASSYSLAGSYEQYF; cdr3_nt: TGTGCCAGCAGTTACTCACTAGCGGGGAGCTACGAGCAGTACTTC
clone_size: NA; v_call: TRBV19; j_call: TRBJ2-1; d_call: TRBD2; cdr3_aa: CASSITSGASSYNEQFF; cdr3_nt: TGTGCCAGTAGTATTACTAGCGGGGCTAGCTCCTACAATGAGCAGTTCTTC
clone_size: NA; v_call: TRBV2; j_call: TRBJ2-7; d_call: TRBD2; cdr3_aa: CASSKTGTRDYEQYF; cdr3_nt: TGTGCCAGCAGTAAAACCGGGACTAGGGACTACGAGCAGTACTTC
clone_size: NA; v_call: TRBV5-1; j_call: TRBJ2-5; d_call: NA; cdr3_aa: CASSLRHNQGETQYF; cdr3_nt: TGCGCCAGCAGCTTACGACACAACCAGGGTGAGACCCAGTACTTC
clone_size: NA; v_call: TRBV6-1; j_call: TRBJ1-4; d_call: NA; cdr3_aa: CASSGGGAGKEKLFF; cdr3_nt: TGTGCCAGCAGCGGCGGGGGGGCAGGGAAGGAAAAACTGTTTTTT
clone_size: NA; v_call: TRBV5-5; j_call: TRBJ1-5; d_call: TRBD1; cdr3_aa: CASSGTGTGGQPQHF; cdr3_nt: TGTGCCAGCAGCGGCACCGGGACAGGGGGGCAGCCCCAGCATTTT
clone_size: few; v_call: TRBV27; j_call: TRBJ1-1; d_call: NA; cdr3_aa: CASYTNTEAFF; cdr3_nt: TGTGCCAGCTATACTAACACTGAAGCTTTCTTT
clone_size: once; v_call: TRBV12-5; j_call: TRBJ1-1; d_call: NA; cdr3_aa: CASGYGVTWANTEAFF; cdr3_nt: TGTGCTAGTGGTTACGGGGTGACGTGGGCAAACACTGAAGCTTTCTTT
clone_size: NA; v_call: TRBV14; j_call: TRBJ1-4; d_call: TRBD1; cdr3_aa: CASSQGLGTENEKLFF; cdr3_nt: TGTGCCAGCAGCCAAGGCCTGGGGACAGAGAATGAAAAACTGTTTTTT
clone_size: once; v_call: TRBV7-2; j_call: TRBJ1-3; d_call: NA; cdr3_aa: CASSLNRVDSGNTIYF; cdr3_nt: TGTGCCAGCAGCCTAAACAGGGTAGACTCTGGAAACACCATATATTTT
clone_size: NA; v_call: TRBV27; j_call: TRBJ2-7; d_call: NA; cdr3_aa: CASSSGGLNEQYF; cdr3_nt: TGTGCCAGCAGTTCCGGAGGGTTGAACGAGCAGTACTTC
clone_size: NA; v_call: TRBV27; j_call: TRBJ2-7; d_call: NA; cdr3_aa: CASSLRAAYEQYF; cdr3_nt: TGTGCCAGCAGTTTAAGAGCCGCCTACGAGCAGTACTTC
clone_size: NA; v_call: TRBV2; j_call: TRBJ2-7; d_call: NA; cdr3_aa: CASKEGSYEQYF; cdr3_nt: TGTGCCAGCAAGGAGGGTTCGTACGAGCAGTACTTC
clone_size: NA; v_call: TRBV23-1; j_call: TRBJ1-5; d_call: NA; cdr3_aa: CASSNGQPQHF; cdr3_nt: TGCGCCAGCAGTAATGGCCAGCCCCAGCATTTT
clone_size: NA; v_call: TRBV14; j_call: TRBJ2-1; d_call: TRBD2; cdr3_aa: CASSQGLAGYNEQFF; cdr3_nt: TGTGCCAGCAGCCAAGGACTAGCGGGGTACAATGAGCAGTTCTTC
clone_size: NA; v_call: TRBV7-6; j_call: TRBJ2-7; d_call: TRBD1; cdr3_aa: CASSLGPHWGQVASYEQYF; cdr3_nt: TGTGCCAGCAGCTTAGGGCCCCATTGGGGACAGGTAGCCTCCTACGAGCAGTACTTC
clone_size: NA; v_call: TRBV6-6; j_call: TRBJ1-2; d_call: TRBD1; cdr3_aa: CASSHLRDRVVGYTF; cdr3_nt: TGTGCCAGCAGTCACCTCCGGGACAGGGTAGTAGGCTACACCTTC
clone_size: NA; v_call: TRBV5-1; j_call: TRBJ2-1; d_call: TRBD2; cdr3_aa: CASSSFSPGGAYNEQFF; cdr3_nt: TGCGCCAGCAGCTCATTCTCTCCGGGGGGTGCCTACAATGAGCAGTTCTTC
clone_size: NA; v_call: TRBV11-2; j_call: TRBJ1-2; d_call: TRBD1; cdr3_aa: CATTRPRGELYGYTF; cdr3_nt: TGTGCCACGACCCGTCCCAGGGGGGAGTTGTATGGCTACACCTTC
clone_size: NA; v_call: TRBV2; j_call: TRBJ1-4; d_call: NA; cdr3_aa: CASSESGAVSEKLFF; cdr3_nt: TGTGCCAGCAGTGAAAGTGGGGCAGTGAGTGAAAAACTGTTTTTT
clone_size: few; v_call: TRBV7-7; j_call: TRBJ2-5; d_call: TRBD1; cdr3_aa: CASSSMRVGTGRVAETQYF; cdr3_nt: TGTGCTAGCAGCTCCATGCGAGTGGGGACAGGGAGGGTAGCGGAGACCCAGTACTTC
clone_size: NA; v_call: TRBV11-3; j_call: TRBJ2-6; d_call: NA; cdr3_aa: CASSLGASGANVLTF; cdr3_nt: TGTGCCAGCAGCTTAGGGGCCTCTGGGGCCAACGTCCTGACTTTC
clone_size: few; v_call: TRBV7-2; j_call: TRBJ2-7; d_call: NA; cdr3_aa: CASSLVAREAYSYEQYF; cdr3_nt: TGTGCCAGCAGCTTAGTTGCGAGGGAGGCCTACTCCTACGAGCAGTACTTC
clone_size: once; v_call: TRBV7-3; j_call: TRBJ2-7; d_call: NA; cdr3_aa: CASSVLGSHEQYF; cdr3_nt: TGTGCCAGCAGCGTGCTAGGTTCCCACGAGCAGTACTTC
clone_size: NA; v_call: TRBV4-1; j_call: TRBJ2-7; d_call: NA; cdr3_aa: CASSPRTPADSYEQYF; cdr3_nt: TGCGCCAGCAGCCCCAGGACACCTGCCGACTCCTACGAGCAGTACTTC
clone_size: NA; v_call: TRBV28; j_call: TRBJ2-1; d_call: TRBD2; cdr3_aa: CASSLELAVSYNVQFF; cdr3_nt: TGTGCCAGCAGTTTGGAACTAGCGGTCTCCTACAATGTGCAGTTCTTC
clone_size: NA; v_call: TRBV7-3; j_call: TRBJ2-1; d_call: TRBD1; cdr3_aa: CASSPNSRDRDKFF; cdr3_nt: TGTGCCAGCAGCCCTAACAGCAGGGACAGGGACAAGTTCTTC
clone_size: NA; v_call: TRBV6-1; j_call: TRBJ1-5; d_call: NA; cdr3_aa: CASLTDYSNQPQHF; cdr3_nt: TGTGCCAGCCTGACAGATTATAGCAATCAGCCCCAGCATTTT
clone_size: NA; v_call: TRBV5-4; j_call: TRBJ1-2; d_call: NA; cdr3_aa: CAYLKYYGYTF; cdr3_nt: TGTGCCTACTTAAAATACTATGGCTACACCTTC